Below, 31 T cell receptor beta chains from the same sample are listed, as sequenced in a study of regulatory T cells in long-lasting Graves disease. The time point denotes: newly diagnosed GD, antithyroid drugs for less than 3 months. The authors made the TCR library using RNA they extracted from PBMCs. Sequencing libraries for TCR beta were prepared with iRepertoire HTBI primers and Arm-PCR of CDR3 regions. TCRdb used MiXCR to reprocess the multiplex PCR reads, holding one entry per CDR3 protein. The data show 350,000 to 450,000 distinct CDR3 sequences, 14% to 15% seen once. These data were also reused for a study on T cells in Graves' hyperthyroidism and ophthalmopathy.

The sequencing used peripheral blood mononuclear cells (PBMCs), collected at new diagnosis, from a patient treated with antithyroid drugs. The source is a woman aged 25 to 45 with Graves disease.

This clonotype was recorded many times. This chain links TRBV9 with TRBJ1-1; 7 positions match TRBD1. CDR3 length: 15 amino acids. The germline V gene has CDR1 SGDLS and CDR2 YYNGEE. The V and J ends lost 0 bases and 1 base, in that order; junction bases with no gene match: 3. The CDR3, as DNA: TGTGCCAGCAGCGTAGAAGGGACAGCGAACACTGAAGCTTTCTTT. Amino acids: CASSVEGTANTEAFF.

This clonotype came up a few times. This sequence joins TRBV19 and TRBJ2-7, with unresolved D. This CDR3 spans 13 amino acids. CDR1 LNHDA and CDR2 SQIVND come from the germline V gene (reference sequence). V shed 3 bases and J shed 3 bases, with 9 bases lying between them. The CDR3: CASSISASYEQYF. The CDR3 nucleotides read TGTGCCAGTAGTATTTCAGCCAGCTACGAGCAGTACTTC.

The rearrangement uses TRBV27 and TRBJ1-6; perhaps TRBD1 as D (5 bases). The CDR3 contains 13 residues. The germline V and J ends were trimmed by 3 bases and 10 bases, with 10 bases remaining between them. CDR1 is MNHEY and CDR2 is SMNVEV in the germline V gene (reference sequence). CDR3 nucleotide sequence: TGTGCCAGCAGTTTCCGGGACCGATCACCCCTCCACTTT. Translated, it gives CASSFRDRSPLHF.

Turning to this clonotype: This likely stems from a read error, as it lies one base from a far larger clone. The chain recombines TRBV12-3 or TRBV12-4 with TRBJ2-3, with D perhaps TRBD1 or TRBD2 (5 bases each). The CDR3 totals 13 residues. CDR3 region: CAIGYGDDNEQSF. The CDR3 DNA reads TGTGCCATCGGGTATGGGGACGACAATGAGCAGTCCTTC.

This clonotype was observed at least ten times. The chain couples TRBV28 to TRBJ2-7; D gene unclear. This CDR3 has 14 amino acids. V was cut by 4 bases and J by 5 bases, with 15 bases left in between. Germline V CDR1 and CDR2: MDHEN, SYDVKM. The CDR3 loop reads CASSSDRRNNEQYF. The CDR3 coding sequence is TGTGCCAGCAGTTCCGACCGAAGAAACAACGAGCAGTACTTC.

In this sample, this clonotype turned up a few times. It is likely a read error: a sequence one base away is far more abundant. The rearrangement joins TRBV28 to TRBJ2-1; D call uncertain. Germline-derived CDR1 and CDR2 are MDHEN and SYDVKM. V shed 7 bases and J shed 10 bases, with 20 bases lying between them. CDR3 size: 14 residues. The CDR3, as DNA: TGTGCCAGCATTCACCCGGGTTCAGCCTACGAGCAGTTCTTC. Amino acid sequence: CASIHPGSAYEQFF.

The V call is TRBV4-1, the J call TRBJ1-5; D unclear. This CDR3 has 14 amino acids. The germline V gene has CDR1 MGHRA and CDR2 YSYEKL. V was trimmed by 2 bases and J by 5 bases, leaving 10 bases between them. The CDR3 protein is CASSQYRGDQPQHF. CDR3 DNA sequence: TGCGCCAGCAGCCAATACCGCGGGGATCAGCCCCAGCATTTT.

This clonotype was counted between two and nine times. V is TRBV3-1 and J is TRBJ2-5, with 7 bases lining up with TRBD2. Germline-derived CDR1 and CDR2 are LGHDT and YNNKEL (reference sequence). J was trimmed by 2 bases and V by 0 bases; bases with no gene match: 15. The CDR3 is 19 residues long. In DNA form, the CDR3 reads TGTGCCAGCAGCCAAGACTGGGTCGGGCAGCGGGAAGCACAAGAGACCCAGTACTTC. It translates to CASSQDWVGQREAQETQYF.

The table lists this clonotype with a few counts. The genes are TRBV9 and TRBJ2-1, with D unresolved. The germline CDR1 and CDR2 sequences are SGDLS and YYNGEE. CDR3 length: 11 residues. The V end was cut by 2 bases, the J end by 9 bases, with 6 bases between. CDR3 sequence (DNA): TGTGCCAGCAGCGTCTCGAGTGAGCAGTTCTTC. Amino acid sequence: CASSVSSEQFF.

This clonotype came up many times. This chain joins TRBV6-1 and TRBJ1-5, with 7 nucleotides matching TRBD1. Germline V gives CDR1 MNHNS, CDR2 SASEGT. The CDR3 totals 13 residues. The J segment lost 2 bases and the V segment lost 9 bases, leaving 4 bases of the junction unmatched. As DNA, the CDR3 is TGTGCCAGTTCGACAGGGCGCAATCAGCCCCAGCATTTT. It is translated as CASSTGRNQPQHF.

This clonotype was recorded at least ten times. The genes are TRBV5-1 and TRBJ1-3; D not certain. Germline V gene sequence: CDR1 SGHRS, CDR2 YFSETQ. Between the trimmed V and J ends, which lost 5 bases and 4 bases, there was a span of 13 bases. This CDR3 has 14 residues. CDR3 DNA: TGCGCCAGCAGGCGAGAAGGGTCCGGAAACACCATATATTTT. Its protein product is CASRREGSGNTIYF.

This clonotype was recorded only once. The chain couples TRBV6-7 to TRBJ1-2, with 10 bases that match TRBD1. TRBV6-7 is labeled an ORF, and its function is uncertain. The V and J ends lost 5 bases and 0 bases, in that order; junction bases with no gene match: 9. The CDR3 length is 17 residues. This CDR3 is CASSGRDRGDPNYGYTF. The CDR3 DNA sequence: TGTGCCAGCAGTGGAAGGGACAGGGGTGACCCTAACTATGGCTACACCTTC.

About this clonotype itself: This may be a read error, as it is one base from a much larger clone. The V call is TRBV10-3, the J call TRBJ1-1, with unresolved D. Germline V CDR1 and CDR2: ENHRY, SYGVKD. V lost 3 bases, J lost 0 bases, and 8 bases lay in between. This CDR3 spans 14 amino acids. The CDR3, as DNA: TGTGCCATCAGTGACCGCGGGGTGAACACTGAAGCTTTCTTT. Its protein is CAISDRGVNTEAFF.

About this clonotype: A single base separates this from a much larger clone, so it may be a read error. The chain employs TRBV14 and TRBJ2-1; 9 bases agree with TRBD2. Germline lookup yields CDR1 SGHDN and CDR2 FVKESK. The CDR3 extends over 14 amino acids. CDR3 bases: TGTGCCAGCAGCCACGGACTAGCGAGCAATGAGCAGTCCTTC. Translation gives CASSHGLASNEQSF. Complete variable domain (other parts from reference TRBV14 and TRBJ2-1): EAGVTQFPSHSVIEKGQTVTLRCDPISGHDNLYWYRRVMGKEIKFLLHFVKESKQDESGMPNNRFLAERTGGTYSTLKVQPAELEDSGVYFCASSHGLASNEQSFGPGTRLTVL.

In this sample, this clonotype turned up a few times. The V call is TRBV29-1, the J call TRBJ1-1; tentatively, D is TRBD1 (6 bases). Trimming left V 7 bases short and J 6 bases short, with 18 bases between. The V gene's germline CDR1 is SQVTM and CDR2 ANQGSEA. The CDR3 spans 13 residues. Here the CDR3 reads CSAKGGLSSEAFF. The CDR3 nucleotides read TGCAGCGCCAAAGGGGGATTATCGTCTGAAGCTTTCTTT.

The table lists this clonotype with many counts. V is TRBV11-1 and J is TRBJ2-7, with 9 bases fitting TRBD1. Trimming took 8 bases from V and 7 from J; bases not matched to a gene: 6. Per germline, CDR1 SGHAT and CDR2 FQDESV (reference sequence). The CDR3 totals 12 residues. The CDR3 region is CASSGQGREQYF. CDR3 coding DNA: TGTGCCAGCTCGGGACAGGGCCGGGAGCAGTACTTC.

As concerns this clonotype: Given a much more abundant clone one base away, this may be a read error. The chain carries TRBV28 and TRBJ1-1; D remains unclear. V was trimmed by 3 bases and J by 3 bases, leaving 14 bases between them. Per the germline V gene, CDR1 is MDHEN and CDR2 is SYDVKM. The CDR3 extends over 15 amino acids. DNA for the CDR3: TGTGCCAGCAGTTTCTGGATGAGATTCGACACTGAAGCTTTCTTT. Its protein product is CASSFWMRFDTEAFF.

This clonotype was detected a few times. The chain joins TRBV20-1 to TRBJ2-3; no clear D gene. Germline CDR1 and CDR2: DFQATT and SNEGSKA (reference sequence). V was trimmed by 6 bases and J by 2 bases, leaving 27 bases between them. This CDR3 has 18 amino acids. The CDR3 nucleotides read TGCAGTGCCTCAGAGTGGGCAGTTTCCTCTATCTACACAGATACGCAGTATTTT. Its protein is CSASEWAVSSIYTDTQYF.

The sample holds many counts of this clonotype. The CDR3 bases are TGTGCCAGCAGCCTTGTAGGGCCAGAGACCCAGTACTTC. This gives the protein CASSLVGPETQYF. The chain links TRBV28 to TRBJ2-5; D gene ambiguous. The ends were cut back, 6 bases at V and 4 bases at J, with 12 bases in the middle. The CDR3 length is 13 residues. Germline V CDR1 and CDR2: MDHEN, SYDVKM.

At least ten counts were recorded for this clonotype. This sequence joins TRBV6-2 or TRBV6-3 and TRBJ2-7; 7 bases are shared with TRBD2. CDR1 and CDR2 from the germline V gene are MNHEY and SVGEGT. The J segment lost 0 bases and the V segment lost 7 bases, leaving 9 bases of the junction unmatched. The CDR3 spans 15 residues. The CDR3: CASMSGRLDSYEQYF. Here the CDR3 DNA reads TGTGCCAGCATGTCCGGGAGGCTCGACTCCTACGAGCAGTACTTC.

This clonotype was recorded at least ten times. This sequence joins TRBV2 and TRBJ1-1; the D gene is possibly TRBD1 (5 bases). The CDR3 has 13 amino acids. V gave up 11 bases and J gave up 1 base, with 14 bases separating them. Germline V CDR1 and CDR2: SNHLY, FYNNEI. CDR3 region: CAGLGGGNTEAFF. The CDR3 DNA follows: TGTGCCGGCCTCGGGGGGGGGAACACTGAAGCTTTCTTT. The variable domain in full, with the rest retrieved from reference TRBV2 and TRBJ1-1, is EPEVTQTPSHQVTQMGQEVILRCVPISNHLYFYWYRQILGQKVEFLVSFYNNEISEKSEIFDDQFSVERPDGSNFTLKIRSTKLEDSAMYFCAGLGGGNTEAFFGQGTRLTVV.

The CDR3 DNA is TGTGCCAGCAGCCCGAGACGGGGGAGAAGCAATCAGCCCCAGCATTTT. Translated, it gives CASSPRRGRSNQPQHF. This chain uses TRBV9 with TRBJ1-5; D is possibly TRBD1 (5 bases). Trimming left V 4 bases short and J 1 base short, with 15 bases between. This CDR3 has 16 amino acids. Germline V lookup: CDR1 SGDLS, CDR2 YYNGEE. The entire variable domain, with the rest obtained from reference TRBV9 and TRBJ1-5, is as follows: DSGVTQTPKHLITATGQRVTLRCSPRSGDLSVYWYQQSLDQGLQFLIQYYNGEERAKGNILERFSAQQFPDLHSELNLSSLELGDSALYFCASSPRRGRSNQPQHFGDGTRLSIL.

This clonotype was recorded many times. The chain couples TRBV24-1 to TRBJ2-7, with a tentative D call TRBD2 (6 bases). CDR3 length: 16 amino acids. From germline, CDR1 is KGHDR and CDR2 SFDVKD. V lost 3 bases and J 5 bases, leaving 19 bases between the germline ends. CDR3 in amino acids: CATSDAMGGGLNEQYF. DNA of the CDR3: TGTGCCACCAGTGATGCCATGGGGGGAGGATTAAACGAGCAGTACTTC.

The chain recombines TRBV13 with TRBJ1-3, with D perhaps TRBD1 (6 bases). This CDR3 is 17 amino acids long. Germline V gives CDR1 PRHDT, CDR2 FYEKMQ (reference sequence). The ends were cut back, 4 bases at V and 0 bases at J, with 16 bases in the middle. The CDR3 sequence: CASSSLQGKSSGNTIYF. For the CDR3, the DNA is TGTGCCAGCAGCTCCCTACAGGGCAAAAGCTCTGGAAACACCATATATTTT.

This clonotype has more than one count but fewer than ten. This chain links TRBV5-5 with TRBJ2-1; TRBD2 might be the D (5 bases). The CDR3 loop spans 12 amino acids. V lost 5 bases, J lost 8 bases, and 11 bases lay in between. Germline CDR1 is SGHKS and CDR2 is YYEKEE (reference sequence). The CDR3 reads CASRRTGDEQFF. CDR3 nucleotides: TGTGCCAGCAGGCGGACCGGGGATGAGCAGTTCTTC.

This clonotype was seen ten or more times. CDR3 DNA: TGTGCCTGGAGTGACCTAAACACCATATATTTT. This codes for CAWSDLNTIYF. The chain combines TRBV30 with TRBJ1-3; D call uncertain. The CDR3 loop spans 11 amino acids. V lost 1 base and J lost 6, with 4 bases in between. Germline values: CDR1 GTSNPN, CDR2 SVGIG (reference sequence).

This clonotype was found many times. The chain carries TRBV5-4 and TRBJ2-3, with a weak D call TRBD2 (6 bases). Germline V gene lookup returns CDR1 SGHNT and CDR2 YYREEE (reference sequence). V lost 3 bases, J lost 5 bases, and 13 bases lay in between. This CDR3 comprises 14 residues. CDR3 nucleotides: TGTGCCAGCAGCTCTCGGCCCGGGGGAGATACGCAGTATTTT. It translates to CASSSRPGGDTQYF. The whole variable domain, filled in from reference TRBV5-4 and TRBJ2-3, reads ETGVTQSPTHLIKTRGQQVTLRCSSQSGHNTVSWYQQALGQGPQFIFQYYREEENGRGNFPPRFSGLQFPNYSSELNVNALELDDSALYLCASSSRPGGDTQYFGPGTRLTVL.

CDR3 region: CSVDKGAGELFF. The DNA for the CDR3 is TGCAGCGTTGATAAGGGCGCCGGGGAGCTGTTTTTT. The chain joins TRBV29-1 to TRBJ2-2; D gene ambiguous. Germline loops: CDR1 SQVTM, CDR2 ANQGSEA. The CDR3 totals 12 residues. V lost 3 bases to trimming and J lost 6 bases, with 8 bases between them.

This clonotype occurred many times. Here the CDR3 DNA reads TGTGCCAGCAGTAGGGGGACTAGCGGGAGAAATGAGCAGTTCTTC. Translation: CASSRGTSGRNEQFF. The J gene is TRBJ2-1, the V gene TRBV6-2 or TRBV6-3, with 14 bases lining up with TRBD2. CDR3 length equals 15 residues. V trimming: 5 bases; J trimming: 7 bases; junction bases outside the gene matches: 4. From germline, CDR1 is MNHEY and CDR2 SVGEGT.

This clonotype came up many times. The chain combines TRBV3-1 with TRBJ1-3, with D possibly TRBD1 on 5 matching bases. CDR1 and CDR2 (germline): LGHDT, YNNKEL (reference sequence). The CDR3 loop spans 15 amino acids. Trimming shortened V by 2 bases and J by 0 bases, and 8 bases separated the two germline ends. This CDR3 reads CASSQTGGSGNTIYF. CDR3 DNA sequence: TGTGCCAGCAGCCAAACTGGGGGCTCTGGAAACACCATATATTTT.

At least ten counts were recorded for this clonotype. This chain uses TRBV4-1 with TRBJ2-7; the match to TRBD1 covers 7 bases. V dropped 3 bases and J dropped 3; count of bases not matched to a gene: 8. The CDR3 covers 15 residues. The V gene's germline CDR1 is MGHRA and CDR2 YSYEKL. The CDR3 coding sequence is TGCGCCAGCAGCCAGTCTAGGGGGCTCGGCTACGAGCAGTACTTC. Protein: CASSQSRGLGYEQYF.